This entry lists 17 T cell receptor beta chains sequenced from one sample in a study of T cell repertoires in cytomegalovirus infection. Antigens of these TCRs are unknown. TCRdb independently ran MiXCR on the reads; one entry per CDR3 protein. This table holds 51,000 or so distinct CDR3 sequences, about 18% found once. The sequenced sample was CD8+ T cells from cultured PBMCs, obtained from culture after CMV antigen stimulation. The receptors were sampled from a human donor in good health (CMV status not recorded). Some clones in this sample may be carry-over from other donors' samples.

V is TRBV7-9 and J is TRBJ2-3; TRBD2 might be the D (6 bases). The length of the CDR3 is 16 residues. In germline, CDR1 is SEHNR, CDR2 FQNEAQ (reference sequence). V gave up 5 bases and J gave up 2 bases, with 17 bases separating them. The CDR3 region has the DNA TGTGCCAGCAGCGTCCGGGACTCCCCATTCACAGATACGCAGTATTTT. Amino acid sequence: CASSVRDSPFTDTQYF.

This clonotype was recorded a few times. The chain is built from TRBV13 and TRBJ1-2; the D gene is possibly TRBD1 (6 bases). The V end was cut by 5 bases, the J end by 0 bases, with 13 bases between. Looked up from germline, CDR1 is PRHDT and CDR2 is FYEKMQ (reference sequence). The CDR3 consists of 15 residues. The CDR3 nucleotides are TGTGCCAGCAGCCGCATGGGGGCTTCTAACTATGGCTACACCTTC. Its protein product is CASSRMGASNYGYTF.

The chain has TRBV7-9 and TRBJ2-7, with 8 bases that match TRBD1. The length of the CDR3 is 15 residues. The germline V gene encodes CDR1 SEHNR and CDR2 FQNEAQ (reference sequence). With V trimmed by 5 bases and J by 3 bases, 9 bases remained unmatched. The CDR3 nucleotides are TGTGCCAGCAGCCCTCAGGACAGGGCCTTCTACGAGCAGTACTTC. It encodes CASSPQDRAFYEQYF.

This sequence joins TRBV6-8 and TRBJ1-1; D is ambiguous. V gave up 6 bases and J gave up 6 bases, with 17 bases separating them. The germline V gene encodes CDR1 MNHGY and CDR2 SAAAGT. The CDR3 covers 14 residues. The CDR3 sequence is CASSQSRFSAEAFF. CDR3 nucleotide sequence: TGTGCCAGCAGCCAGTCCCGATTCTCTGCTGAAGCTTTCTTT.

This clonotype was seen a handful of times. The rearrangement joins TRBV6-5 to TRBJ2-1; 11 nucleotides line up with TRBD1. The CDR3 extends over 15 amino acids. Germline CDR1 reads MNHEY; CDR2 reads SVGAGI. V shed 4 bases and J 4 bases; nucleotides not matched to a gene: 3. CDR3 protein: CASSSGQGAYNEQFF. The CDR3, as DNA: TGTGCCAGCAGTTCCGGACAGGGGGCATACAATGAGCAGTTCTTC.

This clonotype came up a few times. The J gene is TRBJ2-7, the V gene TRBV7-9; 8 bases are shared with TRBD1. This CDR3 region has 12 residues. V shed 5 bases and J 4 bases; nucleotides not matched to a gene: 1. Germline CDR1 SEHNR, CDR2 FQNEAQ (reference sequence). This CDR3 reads CASSRTGYEQYF. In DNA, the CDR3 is TGTGCCAGCAGCCGGACAGGGTACGAGCAGTACTTC.

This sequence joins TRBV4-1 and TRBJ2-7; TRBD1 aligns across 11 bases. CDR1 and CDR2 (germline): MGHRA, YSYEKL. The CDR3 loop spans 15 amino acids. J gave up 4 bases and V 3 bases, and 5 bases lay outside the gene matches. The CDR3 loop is CASSQGGTGGYEQYF. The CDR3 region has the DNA TGCGCCAGCAGCCAGGGAGGGACAGGGGGGTACGAGCAGTACTTC.

The CDR3 DNA is TGTGCCAGCAGCCCGGGGCATGGGTCGGGCGGCTACACCTTC. Protein product: CASSPGHGSGGYTF. This rearrangement joins TRBV11-2 to TRBJ1-2, with a weak D call TRBD1 (5 bases). CDR3 length: 14 amino acids. Germline V gene sequence: CDR1 SGHAT, CDR2 FQNNGV. Trimming removed 5 bases at V and 8 bases at J, with 18 bases between. The whole variable domain, filled in from reference TRBV11-2 and TRBJ1-2, reads EAGVAQSPRYKIIEKRQSVAFWCNPISGHATLYWYQQILGQGPKLLIQFQNNGVVDDSQLPKDRFSAERLKGVDSTLKIQPAKLEDSAVYLCASSPGHGSGGYTFGSGTRLTVV.

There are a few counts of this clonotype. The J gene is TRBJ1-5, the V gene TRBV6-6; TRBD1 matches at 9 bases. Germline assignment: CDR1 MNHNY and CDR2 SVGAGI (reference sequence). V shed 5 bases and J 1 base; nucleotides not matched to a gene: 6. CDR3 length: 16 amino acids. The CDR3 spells CASSALGTGSNQPQHF. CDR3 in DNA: TGTGCCAGCAGTGCCTTAGGGACAGGGAGCAATCAGCCCCAGCATTTT.

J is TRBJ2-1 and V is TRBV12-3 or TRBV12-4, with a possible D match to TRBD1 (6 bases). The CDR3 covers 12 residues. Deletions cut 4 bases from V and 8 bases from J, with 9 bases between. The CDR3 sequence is CASSSQGHEQFF. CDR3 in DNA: TGTGCCAGCAGTTCACAGGGTCATGAGCAGTTCTTC.

CDR3 DNA: TGCGCCAGCAGCCCCCTGGACAGAGAGACCTACAATGAGCAGTTCTTC. Translation: CASSPLDRETYNEQFF. The V and J genes are TRBV4-1 and TRBJ2-1; D might be TRBD1 (6 bases). V shed 4 bases and J shed 2 bases, with 15 bases lying between them. Germline V gene sequence: CDR1 MGHRA, CDR2 YSYEKL. This CDR3 has 16 amino acids.

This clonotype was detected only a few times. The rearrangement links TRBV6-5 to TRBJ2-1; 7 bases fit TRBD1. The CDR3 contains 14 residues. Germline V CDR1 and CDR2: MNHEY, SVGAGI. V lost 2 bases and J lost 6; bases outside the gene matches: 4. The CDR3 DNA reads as TGTGCCAGCAGTTACGGACAGGTTGTCAATGAGCAGTTCTTC. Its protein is CASSYGQVVNEQFF.

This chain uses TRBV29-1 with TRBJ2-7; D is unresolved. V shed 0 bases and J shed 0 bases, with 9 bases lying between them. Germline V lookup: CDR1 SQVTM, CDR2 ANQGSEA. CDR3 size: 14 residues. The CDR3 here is CSVEESSSSYEQYF. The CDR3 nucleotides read TGCAGCGTTGAAGAGAGCTCCAGCTCCTACGAGCAGTACTTC.

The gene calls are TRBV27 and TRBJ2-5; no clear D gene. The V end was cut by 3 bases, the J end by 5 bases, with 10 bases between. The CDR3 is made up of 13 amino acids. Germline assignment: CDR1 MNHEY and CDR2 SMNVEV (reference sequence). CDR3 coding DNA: TGTGCCAGCAGTTTTGCACTAACGGAGACCCAGTACTTC. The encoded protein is CASSFALTETQYF.

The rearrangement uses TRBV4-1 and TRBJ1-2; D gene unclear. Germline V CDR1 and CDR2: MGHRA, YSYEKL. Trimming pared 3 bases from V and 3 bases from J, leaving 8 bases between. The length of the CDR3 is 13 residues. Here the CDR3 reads CASSQRNYYGYTF. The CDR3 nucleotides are TGCGCCAGCAGCCAGCGAAACTACTATGGCTACACCTTC.

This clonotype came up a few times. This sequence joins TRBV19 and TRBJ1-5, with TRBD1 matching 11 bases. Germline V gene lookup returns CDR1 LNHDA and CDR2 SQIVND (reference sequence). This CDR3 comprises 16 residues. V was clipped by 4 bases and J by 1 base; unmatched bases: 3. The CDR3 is CASSTGQGASNQPQHF. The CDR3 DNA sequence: TGTGCCAGTAGTACCGGACAGGGGGCAAGCAATCAGCCCCAGCATTTT.

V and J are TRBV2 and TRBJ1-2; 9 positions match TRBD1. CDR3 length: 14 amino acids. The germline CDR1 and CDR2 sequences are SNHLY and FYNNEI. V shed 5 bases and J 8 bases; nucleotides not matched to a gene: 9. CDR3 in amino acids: CASSPGQGLGGYTF. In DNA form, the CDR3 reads TGTGCCAGCAGTCCGGGACAGGGATTGGGAGGCTACACCTTC.